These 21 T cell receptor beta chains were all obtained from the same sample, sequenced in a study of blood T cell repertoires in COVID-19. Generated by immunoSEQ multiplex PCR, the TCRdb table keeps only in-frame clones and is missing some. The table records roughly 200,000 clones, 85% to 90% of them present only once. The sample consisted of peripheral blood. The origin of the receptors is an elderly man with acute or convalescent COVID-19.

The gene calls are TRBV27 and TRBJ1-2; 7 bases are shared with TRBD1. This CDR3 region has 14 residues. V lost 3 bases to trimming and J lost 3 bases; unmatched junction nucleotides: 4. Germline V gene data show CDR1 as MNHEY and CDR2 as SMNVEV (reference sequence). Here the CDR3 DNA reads TGTGCCAGCAGTTTTAGGGGGCTAGACTATGGCTACACCTTC. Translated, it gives CASSFRGLDYGYTF.

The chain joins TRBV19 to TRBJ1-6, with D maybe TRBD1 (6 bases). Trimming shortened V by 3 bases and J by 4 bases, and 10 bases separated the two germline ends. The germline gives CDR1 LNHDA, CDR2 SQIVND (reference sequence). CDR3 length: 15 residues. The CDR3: CASSIRDTYNSPLHF. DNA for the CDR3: TGTGCCAGTAGTATCCGGGACACATATAATTCACCCCTCCACTTT.

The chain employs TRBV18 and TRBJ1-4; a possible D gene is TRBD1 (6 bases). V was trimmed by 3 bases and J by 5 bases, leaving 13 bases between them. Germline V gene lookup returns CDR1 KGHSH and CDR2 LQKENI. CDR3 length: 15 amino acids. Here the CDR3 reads CASSPQQGLNEKLFF. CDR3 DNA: TGTGCCAGCTCACCTCAACAGGGCTTAAATGAAAAACTGTTTTTT.

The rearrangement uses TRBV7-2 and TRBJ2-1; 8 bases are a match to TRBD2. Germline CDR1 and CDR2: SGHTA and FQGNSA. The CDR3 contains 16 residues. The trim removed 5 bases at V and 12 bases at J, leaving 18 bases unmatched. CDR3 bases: TGTGCCAGCAGCATTACGGGTAGCGGGATGCAATTAGCGCAGTTCTTC. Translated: CASSITGSGMQLAQFF.

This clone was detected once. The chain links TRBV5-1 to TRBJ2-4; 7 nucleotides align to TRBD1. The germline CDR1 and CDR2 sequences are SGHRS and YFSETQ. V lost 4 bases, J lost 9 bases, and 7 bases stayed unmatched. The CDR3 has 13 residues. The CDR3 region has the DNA TGCGCCAGCAGCGGGGAGACAGGGAGCATTCAGTACTTC. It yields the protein CASSGETGSIQYF.

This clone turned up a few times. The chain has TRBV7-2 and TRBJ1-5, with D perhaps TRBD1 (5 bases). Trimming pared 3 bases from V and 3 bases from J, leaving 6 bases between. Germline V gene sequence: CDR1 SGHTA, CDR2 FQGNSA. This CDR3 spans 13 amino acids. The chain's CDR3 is CASSFRANQPQHF. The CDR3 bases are TGTGCCAGCAGCTTCAGGGCCAATCAGCCCCAGCATTTT.

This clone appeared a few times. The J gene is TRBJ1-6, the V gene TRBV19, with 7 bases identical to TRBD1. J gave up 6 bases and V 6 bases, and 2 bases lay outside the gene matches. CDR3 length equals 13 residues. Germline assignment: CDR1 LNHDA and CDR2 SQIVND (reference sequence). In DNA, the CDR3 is TGTGCCAGTAGCGACAGGGCTAATTCACCCCTCCACTTT. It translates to CASSDRANSPLHF.

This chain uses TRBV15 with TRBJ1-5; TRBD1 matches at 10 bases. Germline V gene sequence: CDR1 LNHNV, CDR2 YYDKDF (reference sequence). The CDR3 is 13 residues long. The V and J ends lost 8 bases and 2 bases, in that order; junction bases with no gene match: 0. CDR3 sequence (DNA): TGTGCCACCGGGACAGGGGGCAATCAGCCCCAGCATTTT. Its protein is CATGTGGNQPQHF.

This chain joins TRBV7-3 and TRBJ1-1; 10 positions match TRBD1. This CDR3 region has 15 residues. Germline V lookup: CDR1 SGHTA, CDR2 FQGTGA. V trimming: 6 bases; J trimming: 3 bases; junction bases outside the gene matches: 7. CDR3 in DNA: TGTGCCAGCAGTCTTAGGGGGACAGGGGACACTGAAGCTTTCTTT. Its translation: CASSLRGTGDTEAFF.

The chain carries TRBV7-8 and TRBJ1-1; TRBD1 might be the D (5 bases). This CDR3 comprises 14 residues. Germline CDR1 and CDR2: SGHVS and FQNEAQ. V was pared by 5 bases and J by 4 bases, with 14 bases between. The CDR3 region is CASSKGLGSTEAFF. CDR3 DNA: TGTGCCAGCAGCAAGGGACTAGGAAGCACTGAAGCTTTCTTT.

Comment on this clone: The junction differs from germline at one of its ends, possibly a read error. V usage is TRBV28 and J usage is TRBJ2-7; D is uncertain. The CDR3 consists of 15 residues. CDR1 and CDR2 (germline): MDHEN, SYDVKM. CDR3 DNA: TGTGCCAGCAGCTTATCCAGAACTATTACCTACGAGCAGTACTTC. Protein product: CASSLSRTITYEQYF.

The CDR3 sequence: CASSTQSTGYGYTF. CDR3 nucleotides: TGTGCCAGTAGTACCCAATCTACAGGGTATGGCTACACCTTC. The J gene is TRBJ1-2, the V gene TRBV19, with a possible D match to TRBD1 (6 bases). CDR3 length: 14 amino acids. V lost 4 bases and J 5 bases, leaving 14 bases between the germline ends. Germline loops: CDR1 LNHDA, CDR2 SQIVND (reference sequence).

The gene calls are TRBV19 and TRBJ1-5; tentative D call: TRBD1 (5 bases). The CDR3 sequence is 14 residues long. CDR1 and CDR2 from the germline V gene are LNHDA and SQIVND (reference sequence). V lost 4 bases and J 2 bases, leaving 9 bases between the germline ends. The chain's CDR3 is CASSTGYGNQPQHF. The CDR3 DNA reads TGTGCCAGTAGTACAGGGTACGGCAATCAGCCCCAGCATTTT.

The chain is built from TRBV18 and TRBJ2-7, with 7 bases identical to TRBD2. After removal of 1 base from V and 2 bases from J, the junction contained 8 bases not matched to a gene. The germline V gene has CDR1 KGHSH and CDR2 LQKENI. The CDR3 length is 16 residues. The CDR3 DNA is TGTGCCAGCTCACCACTGGCTAGCGGAGCCCCCTACGAGCAGTACTTC. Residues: CASSPLASGAPYEQYF.

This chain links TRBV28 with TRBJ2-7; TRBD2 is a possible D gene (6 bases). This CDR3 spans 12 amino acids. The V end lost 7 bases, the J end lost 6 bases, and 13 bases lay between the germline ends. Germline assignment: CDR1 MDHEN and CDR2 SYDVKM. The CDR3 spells CASTGVLAEQYF. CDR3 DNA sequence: TGTGCCAGCACGGGGGTCCTCGCCGAGCAGTACTTC.

The CDR3 region is CASSPDRDHAEAFF. CDR3 nucleotides: TGTGCCAGCTCTCCGGACAGGGACCACGCTGAAGCTTTCTTT. This chain connects TRBV18 to TRBJ1-1, with TRBD1 matching over 8 bases. The CDR3 extends over 14 amino acids. V gave up 6 bases and J gave up 6 bases; unmatched junction bases: 9. Per the germline V gene, CDR1 is KGHSH and CDR2 is LQKENI.

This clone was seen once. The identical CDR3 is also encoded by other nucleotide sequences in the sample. The DNA of the CDR3 is TGTGCCAGTAGTCCCGGACAGGGGGCGAACACCGGGGAGCTGTTTTTT. This gives the protein CASSPGQGANTGELFF. The rearrangement joins TRBV19 to TRBJ2-2, with TRBD1 matching 10 bases. Germline V gives CDR1 LNHDA, CDR2 SQIVND (reference sequence). After removal of 5 bases from V and 0 bases from J, the junction contained 3 bases not matched to a gene. There are 16 residues in the CDR3.

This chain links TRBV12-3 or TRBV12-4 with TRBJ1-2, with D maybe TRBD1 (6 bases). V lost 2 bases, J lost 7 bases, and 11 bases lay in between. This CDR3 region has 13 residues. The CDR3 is CASSLRGKGGYTF. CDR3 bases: TGTGCCAGCAGTTTAAGGGGGAAAGGTGGCTACACCTTC.

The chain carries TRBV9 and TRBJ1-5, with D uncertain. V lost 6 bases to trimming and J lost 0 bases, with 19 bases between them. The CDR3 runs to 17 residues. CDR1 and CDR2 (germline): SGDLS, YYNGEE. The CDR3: CASNALGEKNSNQPQHF. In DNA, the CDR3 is TGTGCCAGCAACGCCCTCGGGGAGAAGAATAGCAATCAGCCCCAGCATTTT.

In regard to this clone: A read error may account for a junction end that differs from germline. The CDR3 DNA is TGTGCCAGCGCGGGACAGGGGGCTAACGAAAAACTGTTTTTT. This sequence encodes CASAGQGANEKLFF. V is TRBV2 and J is TRBJ1-4; the match to TRBD1 covers 12 bases. CDR1 and CDR2 from the germline V gene are SNHLY and FYNNEI. The CDR3 spans 14 residues.

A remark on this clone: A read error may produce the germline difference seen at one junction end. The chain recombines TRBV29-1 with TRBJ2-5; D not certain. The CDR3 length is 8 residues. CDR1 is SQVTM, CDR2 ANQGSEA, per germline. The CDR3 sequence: CSVQPRNF. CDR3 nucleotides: TGCAGCGTTCAACCCAGGAACTTC.